The rows below give T cell receptor beta chains drawn from one sample of a study of cytomegalovirus exposure and HLA in healthy donors. Only in-frame clones appear in the TCRdb table, and some are missing; sequencing was by immunoSEQ multiplex PCR. The sample comprises about 90,000 clones, less than 75% of which are singletons, and 5% to 6.5% rests with the top ten. Sequenced input: PBMCs. These receptors were taken from a woman aged 25 to 39 in good health and CMV-seropositive. CDR3s include the opening cysteine and the closing phenylalanine or tryptophan. The D gene is left open where the match is weak. The size entry is marked missing in some rows and otherwise reads once, few, many or a size class.

J: TRBJ1-5
size: -
D: -
V: TRBV4-1
CDR3: CASSQDVNQPQHF
DNA: TGCGCCAGCAGCCAAGACGTGAATCAGCCCCAGCATTTT

J: TRBJ1-1
size: -
D: -
V: TRBV14
CDR3: CASSRPGETEAFF
DNA: TGTGCCAGCAGCCGTCCGGGGGAGACTGAAGCTTTCTTT

J: TRBJ2-6
size: -
D: -
V: TRBV15
CDR3: CATSRDAGQSGANVLTF
DNA: TGTGCCACCAGCAGAGATGCGGGGCAATCTGGGGCCAACGTCCTGACTTTC

J: TRBJ1-1
size: -
D: TRBD1
V: TRBV9
CDR3: CASGSGTGYTEAFF
DNA: TGTGCCAGCGGTTCCGGGACAGGGTACACTGAAGCTTTCTTT

J: TRBJ2-1
size: -
D: -
V: TRBV5-6
CDR3: CASSELVDEQFF
DNA: TGTGCCAGCAGCGAATTAGTAGATGAGCAGTTCTTC

J: TRBJ2-7
size: -
D: -
V: TRBV5-1
CDR3: CASSAGLRSYEQYF
DNA: TGCGCCAGCAGCGCGGGACTTCGCTCCTACGAGCAGTACTTC

J: TRBJ2-3
size: -
D: TRBD1
V: TRBV29-1
CDR3: CSVPGTGLTDTQYF
DNA: TGCAGCGTCCCCGGGACAGGTCTCACAGATACGCAGTATTTT

J: TRBJ2-3
size: -
D: -
V: TRBV5-6
CDR3: CASSWRWTVDSTDTQYF
DNA: TGTGCCAGCAGCTGGAGGTGGACAGTGGATAGCACAGATACGCAGTATTTT

J: TRBJ2-7
size: -
D: TRBD1
V: TRBV5-4
CDR3: CASSEGTGFSHEQYF
DNA: TGTGCCAGCAGTGAAGGGACAGGGTTTTCCCACGAGCAGTACTTC

J: TRBJ2-4
size: -
D: -
V: TRBV5-6
CDR3: CASSQEGLLAKNIQYF
DNA: TGTGCCAGCAGCCAGGAGGGCCTCTTAGCCAAAAACATTCAGTACTTC

J: TRBJ1-6
size: -
D: -
V: TRBV7-9
CDR3: CASSLSGSPNSPLHF
DNA: TGTGCCAGCAGCTTATCGGGTTCCCCAAATTCACCCCTCCACTTT

J: TRBJ1-6
size: -
D: -
V: TRBV6-5
CDR3: CASHRANSPLHF
DNA: TGTGCCAGTCACAGAGCCAATTCACCCCTCCACTTT

J: TRBJ1-6
size: few
D: TRBD1
V: TRBV6-5
CDR3: CASRGGQFSSPLHF
DNA: TGTGCCAGCAGGGGGGGACAGTTCTCTTCACCCCTCCACTTT

J: TRBJ1-6
size: -
D: TRBD1
V: TRBV7-9
CDR3: CSSSLVGTAYSPLHF
DNA: TGTTCCAGCAGCTTAGTAGGGACAGCCTATTCACCCCTCCACTTT

J: TRBJ1-1
size: -
D: -
V: TRBV6-1
CDR3: CASPKTELNTEAFF
DNA: TGTGCCAGCCCGAAGACGGAGCTGAACACTGAAGCTTTCTTT

J: TRBJ2-5
size: -
D: TRBD1
V: TRBV9
CDR3: CASSLGTGGLETQYF
DNA: TGTGCCAGCAGCCTCGGGACAGGGGGCTTGGAGACCCAGTACTTC

J: TRBJ1-3
size: -
D: -
V: TRBV27
CDR3: CASRRVESNTIYF
DNA: TGTGCCAGCAGGAGGGTGGAGTCAAACACCATATATTTT

J: TRBJ2-1
size: -
D: TRBD1
V: TRBV5-1
CDR3: CASTTGVEQVF
DNA: TGCGCCAGCACCACAGGGGTTGAGCAGGTCTTC

J: TRBJ1-2
size: -
D: TRBD1
V: TRBV30
CDR3: CAWSVGQGANYGYTF
DNA: TGTGCCTGGAGTGTAGGACAGGGGGCTAACTATGGCTACACCTTC

J: TRBJ2-3
size: few
D: TRBD1
V: TRBV7-9
CDR3: CASSPDRVQGDTQYF
DNA: TGTGCCAGCAGCCCGGACAGGGTCCAGGGAGATACGCAGTATTTT

J: TRBJ1-1
size: -
D: TRBD1
V: TRBV6-1
CDR3: CASKGTGRTEAFF
DNA: TGTGCCAGCAAGGGGACAGGGAGGACTGAAGCTTTCTTT

J: TRBJ2-3
size: few
D: TRBD1
V: TRBV15
CDR3: CATSGRTGLTDTQYF
DNA: TGTGCCACCAGCGGCCGGACAGGGTTGACAGATACGCAGTATTTT

J: TRBJ2-1
size: few
D: -
V: TRBV29-1
CDR3: CSVEGTLSHGNEQFF
DNA: TGCAGCGTTGAAGGTACTCTCTCCCACGGCAATGAGCAGTTCTTC

J: TRBJ2-1
size: -
D: -
V: TRBV5-1
CDR3: CASSFLQGAEQFF
DNA: TGCGCCAGCAGCTTCCTACAGGGTGCTGAGCAGTTCTTC

J: TRBJ2-5
size: -
D: TRBD1
V: TRBV10-3
CDR3: CAISHDREGGRETQYF
DNA: TGTGCCATCAGTCATGACAGGGAAGGGGGTAGAGAGACCCAGTACTTC

J: TRBJ1-1
size: -
D: -
V: TRBV10-3
CDR3: CAITQTSNTEAFF
DNA: TGTGCCATCACCCAGACTTCCAATACTGAAGCTTTCTTT

J: TRBJ1-4
size: -
D: -
V: TRBV7-9
CDR3: CSSSSYGQTTDEKLFF
DNA: TGTTCCAGCAGCTCTTACGGACAGACTACGGATGAAAAACTGTTTTTT

J: TRBJ1-2
size: -
D: TRBD1
V: TRBV10-3
CDR3: CATNRDRGDGYTF
DNA: TGTGCCACCAATAGGGACAGGGGCGATGGCTACACCTTC

J: TRBJ2-5
size: few
D: -
V: TRBV2
CDR3: CASMGDSGRQETQYF
DNA: TGTGCCAGCATGGGAGACTCTGGACGACAAGAGACCCAGTACTTC

J: TRBJ2-5
size: -
D: -
V: TRBV7-2
CDR3: CASARSKAAETQYF
DNA: TGTGCCAGCGCCCGATCGAAAGCGGCGGAGACCCAGTACTTC

J: TRBJ1-3
size: few
D: -
V: TRBV2
CDR3: CAQVGVGNTIYF
DNA: TGTGCCCAAGTAGGGGTAGGAAACACCATATATTTT

J: TRBJ2-7
size: -
D: -
V: TRBV4-1
CDR3: CASRRTEAYEQYF
DNA: TGCGCCAGCAGACGGACAGAGGCGTACGAGCAGTACTTC

J: TRBJ1-1
size: few
D: -
V: TRBV7-2
CDR3: CASSAQGYTEAFF
DNA: TGTGCCAGCAGCGCGCAGGGTTACACTGAAGCTTTCTTT

J: TRBJ1-2
size: few
D: -
V: TRBV28
CDR3: CASSFQGNGYTF
DNA: TGTGCCAGCAGTTTTCAGGGGAATGGCTACACCTTC

J: TRBJ2-7
size: -
D: -
V: TRBV7-2
CDR3: CASSLDYSSYEQYF
DNA: TGTGCCAGCAGCTTAGATTACAGCTCCTACGAGCAGTACTTC

J: TRBJ2-3
size: -
D: -
V: TRBV7-9
CDR3: CASSPRTWEDTQYF
DNA: TGTGCCAGCAGCCCAAGGACATGGGAAGATACGCAGTATTTT

J: TRBJ2-3
size: few
D: TRBD2
V: TRBV27
CDR3: CASSDQIGGGDSTDTQYF
DNA: TGTGCCAGCAGTGACCAAATTGGGGGAGGGGATAGCACAGATACGCAGTATTTT

J: TRBJ2-5
size: -
D: TRBD2
V: TRBV5-3
CDR3: CARSFSGGDSETQYF
DNA: TGTGCCAGAAGCTTTAGCGGGGGAGACTCAGAGACCCAGTACTTC

J: TRBJ1-1
size: -
D: -
V: TRBV6-6
CDR3: CASSFQYTEAFF
DNA: TGTGCCAGCAGTTTCCAGTACACTGAAGCTTTCTTT

J: TRBJ2-1
size: -
D: TRBD2
V: TRBV27
CDR3: CASSSGTTYYNEQFF
DNA: TGTGCCAGCAGTTCCGGGACTACTTACTACAATGAGCAGTTCTTC

J: TRBJ2-7
size: -
D: TRBD1
V: TRBV5-6
CDR3: CASSLVDRDLYEQYF
DNA: TGTGCCAGCAGCTTGGTGGACAGGGACCTTTACGAGCAGTACTTC

J: TRBJ2-3
size: -
D: TRBD2
V: TRBV6-5
CDR3: CASSSVSGDTDTQYF
DNA: TGTGCCAGCAGCTCCGTTAGCGGGGACACAGATACGCAGTATTTT

J: TRBJ2-7
size: -
D: -
V: TRBV7-9
CDR3: CASTYRVSGVGEQYF
DNA: TGTGCCAGCACCTATCGAGTTTCAGGGGTGGGCGAGCAGTACTTC